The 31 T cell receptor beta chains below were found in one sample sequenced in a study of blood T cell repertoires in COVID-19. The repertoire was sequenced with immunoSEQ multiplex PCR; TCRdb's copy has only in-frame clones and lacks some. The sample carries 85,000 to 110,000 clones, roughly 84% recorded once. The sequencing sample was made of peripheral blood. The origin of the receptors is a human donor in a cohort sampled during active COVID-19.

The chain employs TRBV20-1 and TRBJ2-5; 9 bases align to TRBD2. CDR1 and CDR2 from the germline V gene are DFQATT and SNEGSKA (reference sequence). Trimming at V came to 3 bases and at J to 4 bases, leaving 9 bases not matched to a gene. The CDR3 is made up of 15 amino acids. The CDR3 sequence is CSASVSGSEGETQYF. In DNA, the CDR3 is TGCAGTGCTAGTGTTAGCGGGAGTGAGGGAGAGACCCAGTACTTC.

The CDR3 protein is CASSDTRSYNEQFF. The CDR3 coding sequence is TGTGCCAGCAGTGATACGCGGTCCTACAATGAGCAGTTCTTC. The V call is TRBV2, the J call TRBJ2-1; D gene ambiguous. This CDR3 comprises 14 residues. The V gene's germline CDR1 is SNHLY and CDR2 FYNNEI. The V end lost 3 bases, the J end lost 1 base, and 7 bases lay between the germline ends. The full variable domain, in which reference TRBV2 and TRBJ2-1 provide the parts outside the CDR3, is EPEVTQTPSHQVTQMGQEVILRCVPISNHLYFYWYRQILGQKVEFLVSFYNNEISEKSEIFDDQFSVERPDGSNFTLKIRSTKLEDSAMYFCASSDTRSYNEQFFGPGTRLTVL.

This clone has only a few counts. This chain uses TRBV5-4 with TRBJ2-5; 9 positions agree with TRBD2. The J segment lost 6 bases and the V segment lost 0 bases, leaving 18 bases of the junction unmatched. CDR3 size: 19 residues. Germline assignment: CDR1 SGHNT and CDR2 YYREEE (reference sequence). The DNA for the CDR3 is TGTGCCAGCAGCTTGGTGGTAGCGGGGGAGTCAACCTATCATAAGACCCAGTACTTC. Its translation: CASSLVVAGESTYHKTQYF.

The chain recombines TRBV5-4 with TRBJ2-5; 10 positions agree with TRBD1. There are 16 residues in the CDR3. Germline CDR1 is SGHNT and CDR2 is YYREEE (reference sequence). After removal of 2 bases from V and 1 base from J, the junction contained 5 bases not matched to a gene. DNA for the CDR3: TGTGCCAGCAGCTTCGGGCGGACAGGGGGCCAAGAGACCCAGTACTTC. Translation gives CASSFGRTGGQETQYF.

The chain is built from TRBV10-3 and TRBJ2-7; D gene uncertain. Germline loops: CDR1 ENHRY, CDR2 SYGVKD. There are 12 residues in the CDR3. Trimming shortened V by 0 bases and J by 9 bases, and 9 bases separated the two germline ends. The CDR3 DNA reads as TGTGCCATCAGTGAGTCCCCTATCGGGCAGTACTTC. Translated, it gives CAISESPIGQYF.

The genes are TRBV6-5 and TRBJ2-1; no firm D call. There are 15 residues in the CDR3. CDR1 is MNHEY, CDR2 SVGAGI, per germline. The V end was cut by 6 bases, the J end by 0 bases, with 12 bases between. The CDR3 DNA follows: TGTGCCAGCAGGTTTGGGCTCCTCTCCTACAATGAGCAGTTCTTC. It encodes CASRFGLLSYNEQFF.

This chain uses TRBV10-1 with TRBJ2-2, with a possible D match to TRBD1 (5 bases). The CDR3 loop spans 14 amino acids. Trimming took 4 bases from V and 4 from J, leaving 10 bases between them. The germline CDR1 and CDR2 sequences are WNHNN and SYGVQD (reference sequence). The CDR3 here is CASSGTTSTGELFF. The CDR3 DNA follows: TGCGCCAGCAGTGGGACAACTTCCACCGGGGAGCTGTTTTTT.

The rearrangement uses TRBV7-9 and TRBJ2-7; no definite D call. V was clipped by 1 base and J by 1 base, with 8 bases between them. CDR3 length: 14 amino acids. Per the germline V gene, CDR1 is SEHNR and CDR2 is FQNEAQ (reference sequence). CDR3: CASSLVGGSYEQYF. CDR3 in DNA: TGTGCCAGCAGCTTAGTAGGCGGATCCTACGAGCAGTACTTC.

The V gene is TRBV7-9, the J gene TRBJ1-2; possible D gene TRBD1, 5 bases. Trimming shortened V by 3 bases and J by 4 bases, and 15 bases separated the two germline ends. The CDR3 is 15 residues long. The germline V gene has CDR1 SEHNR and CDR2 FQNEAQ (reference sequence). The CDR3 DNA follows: TGTGCCAGCAGCTTTGACAGCCACACTGGCTATGGCTACACCTTC. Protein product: CASSFDSHTGYGYTF. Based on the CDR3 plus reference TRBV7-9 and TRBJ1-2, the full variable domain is DTGVSQNPRHKITKRGQNVTFRCDPISEHNRLYWYRQTLGQGPEFLTYFQNEAQLEKSRLLSDRFSAERPKGSFSTLEIQRTEQGDSAMYLCASSFDSHTGYGYTFGSGTRLTVV.

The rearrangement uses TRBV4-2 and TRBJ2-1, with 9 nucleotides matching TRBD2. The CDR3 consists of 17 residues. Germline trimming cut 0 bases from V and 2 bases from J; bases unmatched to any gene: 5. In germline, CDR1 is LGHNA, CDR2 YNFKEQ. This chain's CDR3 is CASSQDLVAGAYNEQFF. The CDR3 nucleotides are TGTGCCAGCAGCCAAGATCTGGTAGCGGGGGCCTACAATGAGCAGTTCTTC.

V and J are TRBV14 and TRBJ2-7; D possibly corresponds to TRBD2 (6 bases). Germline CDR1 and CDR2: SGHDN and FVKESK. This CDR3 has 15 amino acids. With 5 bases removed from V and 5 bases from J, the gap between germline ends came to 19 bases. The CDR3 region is CASSSGRGPYDEQYF. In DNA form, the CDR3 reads TGTGCCAGCAGCTCTGGGCGGGGCCCGTACGACGAGCAGTACTTC. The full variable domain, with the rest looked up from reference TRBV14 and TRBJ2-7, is EAGVTQFPSHSVIEKGQTVTLRCDPISGHDNLYWYRRVMGKEIKFLLHFVKESKQDESGMPNNRFLAERTGGTYSTLKVQPAELEDSGVYFCASSSGRGPYDEQYFGPGTRLTVT.

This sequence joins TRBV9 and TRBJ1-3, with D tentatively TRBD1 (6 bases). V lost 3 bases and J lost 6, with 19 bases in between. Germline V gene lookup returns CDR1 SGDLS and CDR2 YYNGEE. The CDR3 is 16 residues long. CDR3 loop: CASSADFGQTVNTIYF. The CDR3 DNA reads TGTGCCAGCAGCGCCGACTTCGGACAGACGGTAAACACCATATATTTT.

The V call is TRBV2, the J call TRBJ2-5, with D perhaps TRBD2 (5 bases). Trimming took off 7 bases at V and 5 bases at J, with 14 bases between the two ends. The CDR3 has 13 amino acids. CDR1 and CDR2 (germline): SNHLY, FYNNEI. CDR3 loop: CASIGLERETQYF. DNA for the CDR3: TGTGCCAGCATCGGGCTAGAGCGGGAGACCCAGTACTTC.

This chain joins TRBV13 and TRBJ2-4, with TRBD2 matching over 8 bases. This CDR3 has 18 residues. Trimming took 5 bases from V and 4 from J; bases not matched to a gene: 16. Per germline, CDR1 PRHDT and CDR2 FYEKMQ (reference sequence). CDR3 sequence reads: CASSPTTTTGGSKNIQYF. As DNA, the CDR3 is TGTGCCAGCAGCCCGACCACTACGACGGGGGGGTCAAAAAACATTCAGTACTTC.

CDR3 region: CATSDFSARDGDTQYF. Here the CDR3 DNA reads TGTGCCACCAGTGATTTCAGCGCCAGAGACGGGGATACGCAGTATTTT. The J gene is TRBJ2-3, the V gene TRBV24-1; unclear D gene. There are 16 residues in the CDR3. Per germline, CDR1 KGHDR and CDR2 SFDVKD. V was pared by 1 base and J by 6 bases, with 16 bases between.

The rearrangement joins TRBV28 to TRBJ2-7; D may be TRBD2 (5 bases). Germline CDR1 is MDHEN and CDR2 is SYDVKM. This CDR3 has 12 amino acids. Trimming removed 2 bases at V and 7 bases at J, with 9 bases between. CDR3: CASSLTRREQYF. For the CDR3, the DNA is TGTGCCAGCAGTTTAACTAGACGTGAGCAGTACTTC.

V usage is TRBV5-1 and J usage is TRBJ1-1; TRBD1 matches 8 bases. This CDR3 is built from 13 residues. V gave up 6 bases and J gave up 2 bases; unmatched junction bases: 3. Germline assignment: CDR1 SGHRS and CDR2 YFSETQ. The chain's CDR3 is CASTGGINTEAFF. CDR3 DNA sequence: TGCGCCAGCACAGGGGGCATAAACACTGAAGCTTTCTTT.

The CDR3 sequence: CASSYQATREAYEQYF. The CDR3 DNA is TGTGCCAGCAGTTACCAGGCCACAAGGGAGGCCTACGAGCAGTACTTC. The rearrangement joins TRBV6-5 to TRBJ2-7, with TRBD2 as a possible D gene (6 bases). Trimming pared 2 bases from V and 2 bases from J, leaving 16 bases between. Germline CDR1 reads MNHEY; CDR2 reads SVGAGI. CDR3 size: 16 residues.

CDR3 in amino acids: CATSDPRQGVSGANVLTF. The CDR3 bases are TGTGCCACCAGTGACCCCCGACAGGGAGTCTCAGGGGCCAACGTCCTGACTTTC. The V and J genes are TRBV24-1 and TRBJ2-6; 7 positions match TRBD1. V trimming: 4 bases; J trimming: 4 bases; junction bases outside the gene matches: 12. The CDR3 has 18 amino acids. CDR1 KGHDR and CDR2 SFDVKD come from the germline V gene.

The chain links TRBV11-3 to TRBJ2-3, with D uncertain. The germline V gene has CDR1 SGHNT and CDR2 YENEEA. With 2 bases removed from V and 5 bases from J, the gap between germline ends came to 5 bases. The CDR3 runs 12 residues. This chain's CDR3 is CASSLSQDTQYF. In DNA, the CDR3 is TGTGCCAGCAGCTTATCCCAAGATACGCAGTATTTT.

CDR3 nucleotides: TGTGCCAGCAGCTGGCGCCGTAGCGGGGAGTACAATGAGCAGTTCTTC. As protein: CASSWRRSGEYNEQFF. The chain couples TRBV7-6 to TRBJ2-1, with 8 bases fitting TRBD2. The germline gives CDR1 SGHVS, CDR2 FNYEAQ. V was pared by 4 bases and J by 4 bases, with 9 bases of the junction left unmatched. This CDR3 spans 16 amino acids. Looking up the rest from reference TRBV7-6 and TRBJ2-1 gives the full variable domain: GAGVSQSPRYKVTKRGQDVALRCDPISGHVSLYWYRQALGQGPEFLTYFNYEAQQDKSGLPNDRFSAERPEGSISTLTIQRTEQRDSAMYRCASSWRRSGEYNEQFFGPGTRLTVL.

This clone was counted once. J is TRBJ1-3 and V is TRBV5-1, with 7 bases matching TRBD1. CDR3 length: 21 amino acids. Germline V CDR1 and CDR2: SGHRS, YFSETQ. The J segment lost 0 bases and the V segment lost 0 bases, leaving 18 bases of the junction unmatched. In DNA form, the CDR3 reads TGCGCCAGCAGCTTGGCCAGGGGAAGGGGGCCGCCAACCTTCTCTGGAAACACCATATATTTT. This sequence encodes CASSLARGRGPPTFSGNTIYF. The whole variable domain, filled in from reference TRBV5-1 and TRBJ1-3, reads KAGVTQTPRYLIKTRGQQVTLSCSPISGHRSVSWYQQTPGQGLQFLFEYFSETQRNKGNFPGRFSGRQFSNSRSEMNVSTLELGDSALYLCASSLARGRGPPTFSGNTIYFGEGSWLTVV.

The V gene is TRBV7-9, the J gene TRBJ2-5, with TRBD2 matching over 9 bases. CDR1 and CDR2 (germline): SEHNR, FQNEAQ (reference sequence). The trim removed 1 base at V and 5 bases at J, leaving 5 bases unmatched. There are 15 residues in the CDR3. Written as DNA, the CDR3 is TGTGCCAGCAGCTTAGGCGGGAGGGCCTACGAGACCCAGTACTTC. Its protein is CASSLGGRAYETQYF.

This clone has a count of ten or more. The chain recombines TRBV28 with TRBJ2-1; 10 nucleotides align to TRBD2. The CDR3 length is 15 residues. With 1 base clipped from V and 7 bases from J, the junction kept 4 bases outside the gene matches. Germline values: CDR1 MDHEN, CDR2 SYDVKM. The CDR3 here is CASSLLGLALNEQFF. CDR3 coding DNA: TGTGCCAGCAGTTTATTGGGACTAGCGTTAAATGAGCAGTTCTTC. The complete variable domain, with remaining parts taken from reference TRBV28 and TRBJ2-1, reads DVKVTQSSRYLVKRTGEKVFLECVQDMDHENMFWYRQDPGLGLRLIYFSYDVKMKEKGDIPEGYSVSREKKERFSLILESASTNQTSMYLCASSLLGLALNEQFFGPGTRLTVL.

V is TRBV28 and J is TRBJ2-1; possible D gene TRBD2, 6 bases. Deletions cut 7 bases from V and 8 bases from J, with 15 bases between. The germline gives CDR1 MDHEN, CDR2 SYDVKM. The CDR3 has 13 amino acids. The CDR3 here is CASMRGVEHEQFF. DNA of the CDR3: TGTGCCAGCATGCGGGGTGTTGAACATGAGCAGTTCTTC.

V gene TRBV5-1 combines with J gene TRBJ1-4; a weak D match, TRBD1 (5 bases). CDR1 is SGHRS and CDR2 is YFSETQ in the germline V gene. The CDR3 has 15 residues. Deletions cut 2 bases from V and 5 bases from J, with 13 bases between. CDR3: CASSLLRDSNEKLFF. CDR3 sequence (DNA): TGCGCCAGCAGCTTATTACGAGACAGCAATGAAAAACTGTTTTTT.

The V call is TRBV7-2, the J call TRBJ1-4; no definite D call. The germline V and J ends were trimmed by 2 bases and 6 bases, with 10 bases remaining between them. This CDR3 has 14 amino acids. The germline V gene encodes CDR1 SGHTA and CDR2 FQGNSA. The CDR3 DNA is TGTGCCAGCAGCTTAAATGCGGAATATGAAAAACTGTTTTTT. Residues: CASSLNAEYEKLFF.

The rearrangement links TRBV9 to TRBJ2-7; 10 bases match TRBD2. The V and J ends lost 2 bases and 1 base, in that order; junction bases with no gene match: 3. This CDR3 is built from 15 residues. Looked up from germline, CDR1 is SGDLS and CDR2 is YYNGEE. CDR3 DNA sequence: TGTGCCAGCAGCGTGTCACTAGCGGGGTCCTACGAGCAGTACTTC. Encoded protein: CASSVSLAGSYEQYF.

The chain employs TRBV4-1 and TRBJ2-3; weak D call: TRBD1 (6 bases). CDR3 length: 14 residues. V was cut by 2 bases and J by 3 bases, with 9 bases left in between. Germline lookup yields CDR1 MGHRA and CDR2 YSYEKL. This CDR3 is CASSQFRGTDTQYF. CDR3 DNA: TGCGCCAGCAGCCAATTCAGGGGAACAGATACGCAGTATTTT.

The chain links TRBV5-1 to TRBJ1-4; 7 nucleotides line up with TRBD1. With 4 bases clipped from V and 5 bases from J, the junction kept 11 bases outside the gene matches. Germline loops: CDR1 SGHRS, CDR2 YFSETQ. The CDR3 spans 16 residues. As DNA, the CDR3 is TGCGCCAGCAGCGGGGGAGTAAGACAGGGAAATGAAAAACTGTTTTTT. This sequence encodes CASSGGVRQGNEKLFF.

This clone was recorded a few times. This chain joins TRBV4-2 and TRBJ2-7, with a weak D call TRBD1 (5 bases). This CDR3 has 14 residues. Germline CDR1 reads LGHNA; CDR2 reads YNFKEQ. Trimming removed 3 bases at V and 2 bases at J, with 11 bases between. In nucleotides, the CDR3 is TGTGCCAGCAGCCAGGGGCACGATACCTACGAGCAGTACTTC. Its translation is CASSQGHDTYEQYF.